This TCR beta chain stems from a study of T cell repertoires and HLA-DP antigens. Findings and limits, study-wide: A non-physiological HeLa system presented antigen to total CD4+ responders.

With respect to this clone: Its antigen is unidentified.

The CDR3 consists of 17 residues. V lost 1 base to trimming and J lost 2 bases; unmatched junction nucleotides: 10. Germline V gene data show CDR1 as SGHRS and CDR2 as YFSETQ. TCRdb's copy holds only in-frame clones and misses some; the assay was immunoSEQ multiplex PCR. The sample consists of roughly 110,000 clones, more than 85% of them appearing once. The sequence was obtained from a woman between 18 and 29 years old in good health and CMV-seronegative. This chain joins TRBV5-1 and TRBJ2-5, with TRBD2 matching over 8 bases. The sample consisted of CD4+ T cells from PBMCs. For the CDR3, the DNA is TGCGCCAGCAGCTTGTCTCTTACTAGCGGAGTACAAGAGACCCAGTACTTC. It specifies CASSLSLTSGVQETQYF.